This TCR beta chain emerged from a study of cytomegalovirus exposure and HLA in healthy donors. Study observations and caveats: It was reportedly the case that the classifier diagnosed cytomegalovirus status with high specificity and sensitivity.

CDR1 is KGHSH, CDR2 LQKENI, per germline. V gave up 0 bases and J gave up 5 bases, with 13 bases separating them. This CDR3 region has 15 residues. The PCR was carried out with 60 Vbeta primers and 13 Jbeta primers. Clones were read by immunoSEQ multiplex PCR, and TCRdb kept only the in-frame ones, dropping some. Found here are approximately 140,000 clones; the top ten clones hold 1.5% to 2%. Concerning this clone: The antigen is unknown.

The receptor was derived from a woman aged 50 to 60 in good health and CMV-seronegative. This chain connects TRBV18 to TRBJ2-5; D may be TRBD2 (6 bases). Sequencing was carried out using PBMCs. CDR3 sequence (DNA): TGTGCCAGCTCACCACCGTCTAGTGGAGGGGAGACCCAGTACTTC. As protein: CASSPPSSGGETQYF.